This T cell receptor (beta chain) is drawn from a study of T cell responses to AZD1222 COVID-19 vaccine. Findings and caveats of the study: Per reports, nearly half of all spike-specific TCRs target regions that are unmutated in variants. Donors were mostly white British, more females; clonal diversity possibly underestimated. Spike-wide coverage was observed for vaccine-associated CD4 TCRs, with dominant responses at 160-218 and 743-854. Just a handful of people given AZD1222 tested seropositive at baseline.

TCRdb's copy holds only in-frame clones and misses some; the assay was immunoSEQ multiplex PCR. Of 95,000 to 150,000 clones in the sample, around 86% are singletons; the top ten hold over 2.5%. Notes on this clone: Its antigen is as yet unknown.

Looked up from germline, CDR1 is LNHNV and CDR2 is YYDKDF (reference sequence). Trimming pared 3 bases from V and 0 bases from J, leaving 8 bases between. This CDR3 contains 14 residues. The material was peripheral blood, obtained 28 days after the second AZD1222 dose. The J gene is TRBJ1-1, the V gene TRBV15; D is uncertain. This sequence originates from an adult who received the AZD1222 COVID-19 vaccine. The CDR3 is CATSRDRVNTEAFF. In DNA form, the CDR3 reads TGTGCCACCAGCAGGGACCGAGTGAACACTGAAGCTTTCTTT.